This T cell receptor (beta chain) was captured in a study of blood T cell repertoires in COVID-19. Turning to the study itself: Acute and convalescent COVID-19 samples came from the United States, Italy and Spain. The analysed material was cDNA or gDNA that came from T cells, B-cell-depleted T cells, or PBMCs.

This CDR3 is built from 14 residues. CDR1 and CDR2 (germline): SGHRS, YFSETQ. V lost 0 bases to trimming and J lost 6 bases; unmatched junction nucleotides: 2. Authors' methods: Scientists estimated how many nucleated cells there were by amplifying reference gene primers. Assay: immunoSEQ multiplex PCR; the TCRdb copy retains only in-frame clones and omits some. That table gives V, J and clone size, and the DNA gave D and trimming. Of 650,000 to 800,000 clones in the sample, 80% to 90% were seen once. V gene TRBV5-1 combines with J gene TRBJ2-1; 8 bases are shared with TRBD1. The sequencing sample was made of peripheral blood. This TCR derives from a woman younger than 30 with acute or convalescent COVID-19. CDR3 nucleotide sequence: TGCGCCAGCAGCTTGGGGACAGGGAGCAATGAGCAGTTCTTC. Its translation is CASSLGTGSNEQFF.